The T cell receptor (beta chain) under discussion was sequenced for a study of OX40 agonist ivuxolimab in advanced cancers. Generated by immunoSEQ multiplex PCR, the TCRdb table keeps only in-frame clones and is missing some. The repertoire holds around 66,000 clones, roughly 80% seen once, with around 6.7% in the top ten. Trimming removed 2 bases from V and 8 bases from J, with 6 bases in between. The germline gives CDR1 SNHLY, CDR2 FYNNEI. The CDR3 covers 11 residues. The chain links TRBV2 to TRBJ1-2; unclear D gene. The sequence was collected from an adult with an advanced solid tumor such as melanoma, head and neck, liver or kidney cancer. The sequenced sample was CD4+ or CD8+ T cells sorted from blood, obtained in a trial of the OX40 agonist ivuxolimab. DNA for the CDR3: TGTGCCAGCAGTGAATCCGGGGGCTACACCTTC. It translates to CASSESGGYTF.